This T cell receptor beta chain was sequenced in a study of blood T cells in healthy people across ages. The CDR3 sequence is 14 residues long. CDR1 DFQATT and CDR2 SNEGSKA come from the germline V gene (reference sequence). With a J-beta primer mix and a sample-barcoded 5' primer, a second PCR ran 7 to 11 cycles. TCRdb reprocessed the 5' RACE reads via MiXCR and lists one record per CDR3 protein. The repertoire holds hundreds of thousands of distinct CDR3 sequences, 40% to 45% seen once, with about 32% in the top ten. What was sequenced was blood. J is TRBJ2-3 and V is TRBV20-1; tentative D call: TRBD2 (5 bases). The receptor's source is an older man in good health. CDR3 sequence (DNA): TGCAGCACGCCCGGGCGGGTTGGCGCAGATACGCAGTATTTT. It codes for CSTPGRVGADTQYF.